This T cell receptor beta chain was recorded in a study of T cells in Graves' hyperthyroidism and ophthalmopathy. RNA transcripts provided the source from which TCR beta CDR3 regions were amplified. TCR CDR3 regions were first amplified by RT-PCR with HTBI primers. TCRdb independently ran MiXCR on the multiplex PCR reads; one entry per CDR3 protein. The table records 700,000 or so distinct CDR3 sequences, about 17% of them present only once. This clonotype was recorded at least ten times. A roughly 10 ml volume of fresh peripheral blood provided the PBMCs. The CDR3 extends over 13 amino acids. The V gene's germline CDR1 is SGHVS and CDR2 FNYEAQ. Trimming took off 5 bases at V and 3 bases at J, with 11 bases between the two ends.

This chain uses TRBV7-6 with TRBJ2-7, with a tentative D call TRBD1 (5 bases). The sequenced sample was blood. The source is a man between 18 and 29 years old with Graves' hyperthyroidism. CDR3 DNA sequence: TGTGCCAGCAGCCATTCTCAGGGCTACGAGCAGTACTTC. This encodes CASSHSQGYEQYF. Complete variable domain (other parts from reference TRBV7-6 and TRBJ2-7): GAGVSQSPRYKVTKRGQDVALRCDPISGHVSLYWYRQALGQGPEFLTYFNYEAQQDKSGLPNDRFSAERPEGSISTLTIQRTEQRDSAMYRCASSHSQGYEQYFGPGTRLTVT.